This section outlines one T cell receptor (beta chain) sequence together with its context. What it binds is unknown. The sample comes from a study of T cell repertoires in aging, cancer and after chemotherapy. At the level of the study: Six age groups, ranging from 30 or younger to 70 or older, included the donors. The whole study produced a dataset of approximately 10 million TCR reads.

Amplification of TCR beta used genomic DNA extracted from peripheral blood. Points from the study as a whole: In healthy donors, age-related TCR diversity loss mainly reflected lost richness. Median generation probability rose over the chemotherapy interval in each cancer cohort, suggesting rebound thymic output.

V was trimmed by 0 bases and J by 0 bases, leaving 7 bases between them. Germline CDR1 reads SGHDT; CDR2 reads YYEEEE. CDR3 size: 15 residues. A mixed TRB-A/B primer pool amplified rearranged TRB by multiplex touch-down PCR. TCRdb fed the multiplex PCR reads into MiXCR, producing one record per CDR3 protein. The sample includes some 3,500 distinct CDR3 sequences, 25% to 30% of them seen just once. Sequencing was done on a sample of blood. The sequence was collected from a human donor with a solid tumor. This chain uses TRBV5-6 with TRBJ2-1; no clear D. In DNA, the CDR3 is TGTGCCAGCAGCTTGGGTGTGAGCTCCTACAATGAGCAGTTCTTC. This translates into CASSLGVSSYNEQFF.